The T cell receptor beta chain under discussion was sequenced for a study of T cell responses to AZD1222 COVID-19 vaccine. Study outcomes and limitations: In a largely white British group with more females than males, clonal diversity was possibly underestimated.

Germline trimming cut 6 bases from V and 0 bases from J; bases unmatched to any gene: 7. CDR1 is MNHEY, CDR2 SMNVEV, per germline (reference sequence). The length of the CDR3 is 16 residues. The table came from immunoSEQ multiplex PCR; TCRdb's copy has only in-frame clones and leaves some out. The table lists tens of thousands of clones, approximately 88% of them singletons. Worth noting for this clone: Its target is unknown.

The sample here was peripheral blood, taken 28 days after the second AZD1222 dose. The chain recombines TRBV27 with TRBJ2-1; 8 bases align to TRBD2. The source of this sequence is an adult who received the AZD1222 COVID-19 vaccine. This CDR3 is CASSPVAGSSYNEQFF. DNA for the CDR3: TGTGCCAGCAGCCCAGTAGCGGGGAGCTCCTACAATGAGCAGTTCTTC.